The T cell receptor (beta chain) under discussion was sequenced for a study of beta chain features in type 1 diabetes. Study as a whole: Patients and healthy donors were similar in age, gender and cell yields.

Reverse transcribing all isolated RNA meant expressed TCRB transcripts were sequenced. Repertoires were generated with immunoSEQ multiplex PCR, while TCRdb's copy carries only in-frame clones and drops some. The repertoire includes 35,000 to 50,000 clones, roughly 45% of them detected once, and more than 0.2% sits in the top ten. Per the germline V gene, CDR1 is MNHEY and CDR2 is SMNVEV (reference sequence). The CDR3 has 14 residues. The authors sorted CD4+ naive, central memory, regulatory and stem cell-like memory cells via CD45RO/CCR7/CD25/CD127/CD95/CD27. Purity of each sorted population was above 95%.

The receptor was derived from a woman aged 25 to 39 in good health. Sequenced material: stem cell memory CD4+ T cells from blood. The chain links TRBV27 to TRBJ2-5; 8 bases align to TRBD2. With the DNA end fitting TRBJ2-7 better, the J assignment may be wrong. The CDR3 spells CASRGLAGGYEQYF. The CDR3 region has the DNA TGTGCCAGCAGGGGACTTGCGGGGGGATACGAGCAGTACTTC.